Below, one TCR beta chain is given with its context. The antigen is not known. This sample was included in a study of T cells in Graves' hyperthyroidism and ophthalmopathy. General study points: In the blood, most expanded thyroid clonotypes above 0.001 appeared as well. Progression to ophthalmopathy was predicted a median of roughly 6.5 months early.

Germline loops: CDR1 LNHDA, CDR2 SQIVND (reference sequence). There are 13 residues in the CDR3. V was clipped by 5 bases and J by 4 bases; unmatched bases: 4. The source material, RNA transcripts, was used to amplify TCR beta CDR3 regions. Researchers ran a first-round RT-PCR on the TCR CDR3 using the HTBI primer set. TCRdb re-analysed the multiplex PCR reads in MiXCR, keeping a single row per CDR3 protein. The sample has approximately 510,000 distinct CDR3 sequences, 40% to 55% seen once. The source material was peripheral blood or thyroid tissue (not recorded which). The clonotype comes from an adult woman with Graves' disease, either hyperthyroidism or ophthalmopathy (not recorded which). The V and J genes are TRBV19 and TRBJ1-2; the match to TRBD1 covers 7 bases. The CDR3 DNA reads TGTGCCAGTAGTTCGTCAGGGGGCTATGGCTACACCTTC. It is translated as CASSSSGGYGYTF.